The TCR beta chain under discussion was sequenced for a study of T cell responses to AZD1222 COVID-19 vaccine. General study results and limits: With two AZD1222 doses given, Spike-specific TCR breadth and depth both rose.

V was clipped by 0 bases and J by 2 bases; unmatched bases: 5. CDR3 length: 16 amino acids. Germline V gene lookup returns CDR1 MNHEY and CDR2 SMNVEV (reference sequence). The repertoire was sequenced with immunoSEQ multiplex PCR; TCRdb's copy has only in-frame clones and lacks some. The table lists about 150,000 clones, about 86% of them singletons. Points on this clone: As yet, its antigen is unknown.

The chain joins TRBV27 to TRBJ2-3; 7 bases align to TRBD2. This TCR derives from an adult who received the AZD1222 COVID-19 vaccine. The source material was peripheral blood, sampled 28 days after the second AZD1222 dose. For the CDR3, the DNA is TGTGCCAGCAGTTTATCTGCCGGGGGGTCCACAGATACGCAGTATTTT. Translated, it gives CASSLSAGGSTDTQYF.